A selection of T cell receptor beta chains follows, all from one sample in a study of CD8 T cells in Susac syndrome. From the immunoSEQ multiplex PCR reads, TCRdb called clonotypes with MiXCR, one entry per CDR3 protein. The sample shows some 300,000 distinct CDR3 sequences, 70% to 90% of them seen only once. Input material: CD8+ T cells from PBMCs. The source of these receptors is a human donor with multiple sclerosis. Each CDR3 is given with its conserved first and last residue. The order of the fields is D gene, V gene, J gene, clone size, CDR3 protein, CDR3 DNA. A D gene is named only where the DNA matches it firmly. Not every row has a clone size; where given, it reads once, few, many or a size class.

D gene: TRBD2; V gene: TRBV29-1; J gene: TRBJ2-1; clone size: .; CDR3 protein: CSVPGLADYNEQFF; CDR3 DNA: TGCAGCGTCCCGGGACTAGCTGACTACAATGAGCAGTTCTTC
D gene: TRBD1; V gene: TRBV7-6; J gene: TRBJ2-1; clone size: .; CDR3 protein: CASSQGQAYNEQFF; CDR3 DNA: TGTGCCAGCAGCCAGGGACAGGCCTACAATGAGCAGTTCTTC
D gene: .; V gene: TRBV28; J gene: TRBJ1-5; clone size: .; CDR3 protein: CASSMRRAGNQPQHF; CDR3 DNA: TGTGCCAGCAGCATGAGGCGGGCAGGAAATCAGCCCCAGCATTTT
D gene: TRBD2; V gene: TRBV15; J gene: TRBJ2-2; clone size: once; CDR3 protein: CATSRDRGGANTGELFF; CDR3 DNA: TGTGCCACCAGCAGAGATCGGGGGGGCGCGAACACCGGGGAGCTGTTTTTT
D gene: .; V gene: TRBV7-9; J gene: TRBJ2-1; clone size: once; CDR3 protein: CASSSLNAPTNEQFF; CDR3 DNA: TGTGCCAGCAGCTCCCTCAACGCTCCAACCAATGAGCAGTTCTTC
D gene: .; V gene: TRBV20-1; J gene: TRBJ2-5; clone size: .; CDR3 protein: CSAREGVPRETQYF; CDR3 DNA: TGCAGTGCTAGAGAGGGTGTTCCGAGGGAGACCCAGTACTTC
D gene: .; V gene: TRBV20-1; J gene: TRBJ2-7; clone size: .; CDR3 protein: CSAFRKGTYREQYF; CDR3 DNA: TGCAGTGCCTTCCGGAAAGGGACCTATCGGGAGCAGTACTTC
D gene: .; V gene: TRBV11-1; J gene: TRBJ2-2; clone size: .; CDR3 protein: CASSLGPPVPQVVWLSTGELFF; CDR3 DNA: TGTGCCAGCAGCTTAGGCCCCCCCGTTCCGCAAGTCGTTTGGTTGAGCACCGGGGAGCTGTTTTTT
D gene: .; V gene: TRBV30; J gene: TRBJ2-7; clone size: .; CDR3 protein: CACEHRENSYEQYF; CDR3 DNA: TGTGCCTGCGAACACAGGGAAAACTCCTACGAGCAGTACTTC
D gene: TRBD2; V gene: TRBV14; J gene: TRBJ2-7; clone size: .; CDR3 protein: CASSQLAGADEQYF; CDR3 DNA: TGTGCCAGCAGCCAACTAGCGGGGGCTGACGAGCAGTACTTC
D gene: .; V gene: TRBV30; J gene: TRBJ1-1; clone size: once; CDR3 protein: CAWSPLDGKVAFF; CDR3 DNA: TGTGCCTGGAGTCCCCTTGACGGGAAGGTGGCTTTCTTT
D gene: .; V gene: TRBV28; J gene: TRBJ2-7; clone size: .; CDR3 protein: CASSFRGTNSYEQYF; CDR3 DNA: TGTGCCAGCAGTTTCAGGGGGACTAACTCCTACGAGCAGTACTTC
D gene: .; V gene: TRBV10-3; J gene: TRBJ1-5; clone size: .; CDR3 protein: CATGTEPTPQHF; CDR3 DNA: TGTGCCACCGGGACGGAGCCCACACCCCAGCATTTT
D gene: TRBD1; V gene: TRBV7-9; J gene: TRBJ2-5; clone size: .; CDR3 protein: CASSSSGTGKPETQYF; CDR3 DNA: TGTGCCAGCAGTAGCTCCGGGACAGGGAAACCAGAGACCCAGTACTTC
D gene: .; V gene: TRBV12-3/TRBV12-4; J gene: TRBJ2-5; clone size: .; CDR3 protein: CASRSRMVGQETQYF; CDR3 DNA: TGTGCCAGCAGATCGAGGATGGTGGGCCAAGAGACCCAGTACTTC
D gene: .; V gene: TRBV12-3/TRBV12-4; J gene: TRBJ1-2; clone size: .; CDR3 protein: CASSSDTSNYGYTF; CDR3 DNA: TGTGCCAGCAGTTCGGACACTTCTAACTATGGCTACACCTTC
D gene: TRBD1; V gene: TRBV4-3; J gene: TRBJ1-1; clone size: .; CDR3 protein: CASSQWAPGTGTDTEAFF; CDR3 DNA: TGCGCCAGCAGCCAATGGGCGCCCGGGACAGGTACTGACACTGAAGCTTTCTTT
D gene: .; V gene: TRBV29-1; J gene: TRBJ2-4; clone size: .; CDR3 protein: CSVLPRDSEFIQYF; CDR3 DNA: TGCAGCGTTCTCCCTCGTGACTCCGAATTCATTCAGTACTTC
D gene: .; V gene: TRBV30; J gene: TRBJ1-5; clone size: .; CDR3 protein: CAGTWDNQPQHF; CDR3 DNA: TGTGCCGGCACGTGGGATAATCAGCCCCAGCATTTT
D gene: TRBD2; V gene: TRBV19; J gene: TRBJ2-1; clone size: .; CDR3 protein: CASSAGLADYNEQFF; CDR3 DNA: TGTGCCAGTAGTGCGGGACTAGCGGACTACAATGAGCAGTTCTTC
D gene: TRBD1; V gene: TRBV20-1; J gene: TRBJ1-5; clone size: .; CDR3 protein: CSVDTGGESQPQHF; CDR3 DNA: TGCAGTGTTGACACAGGGGGCGAAAGTCAGCCCCAGCATTTT
D gene: TRBD2; V gene: TRBV28; J gene: TRBJ2-7; clone size: .; CDR3 protein: CASSRLAGPAAYEQYF; CDR3 DNA: TGTGCCAGCAGTAGACTAGCGGGGCCGGCGGCCTACGAGCAGTACTTC
D gene: .; V gene: TRBV6-2/TRBV6-3; J gene: TRBJ2-1; clone size: .; CDR3 protein: CASSSRTFDNEQFF; CDR3 DNA: TGTGCCAGCAGTTCCCGGACCTTTGACAATGAGCAGTTCTTC
D gene: TRBD1; V gene: TRBV3-1; J gene: TRBJ2-7; clone size: .; CDR3 protein: CASSLRGQGPSYEQYF; CDR3 DNA: TGTGCCAGCAGCTTGCGGGGACAGGGCCCTTCCTACGAGCAGTACTTC
D gene: TRBD1; V gene: TRBV2; J gene: TRBJ2-6; clone size: .; CDR3 protein: CASAGGQVSKSGANVLTF; CDR3 DNA: TGTGCCAGCGCCGGAGGACAGGTTTCCAAGTCTGGGGCCAACGTCCTGACTTTC
D gene: .; V gene: TRBV11-2; J gene: TRBJ2-3; clone size: .; CDR3 protein: CASSRAPAARTDTQYF; CDR3 DNA: TGTGCCAGCAGCCGAGCCCCGGCCGCTCGCACAGATACGCAGTATTTT
D gene: .; V gene: TRBV7-9; J gene: TRBJ2-3; clone size: .; CDR3 protein: CASSLYNTQYF; CDR3 DNA: TGTGCCAGCAGCTTATATAATACGCAGTATTTT
D gene: TRBD2; V gene: TRBV11-2; J gene: TRBJ2-1; clone size: .; CDR3 protein: CASSSWLSGMGEQFF; CDR3 DNA: TGTGCCAGCAGCTCTTGGCTCAGCGGGATGGGTGAGCAGTTCTTC
D gene: .; V gene: TRBV6-1; J gene: TRBJ2-7; clone size: .; CDR3 protein: CASSPTQHGYEQYF; CDR3 DNA: TGTGCCAGCAGCCCCACGCAGCACGGCTACGAGCAGTACTTC
D gene: .; V gene: TRBV6-1; J gene: TRBJ1-5; clone size: .; CDR3 protein: CASSEAAGWEYSNQPQHF; CDR3 DNA: TGTGCCAGCAGTGAAGCGGCAGGGTGGGAGTATAGCAATCAGCCCCAGCATTTT
D gene: .; V gene: TRBV12-3/TRBV12-4; J gene: TRBJ2-3; clone size: .; CDR3 protein: CASSAGSTDTQYF; CDR3 DNA: TGTGCCAGCAGTGCCGGGAGCACAGATACGCAGTATTTT
D gene: .; V gene: TRBV4-3; J gene: TRBJ1-5; clone size: .; CDR3 protein: CASSQAWAVSNQPQHF; CDR3 DNA: TGCGCCAGCAGCCAAGCTTGGGCCGTTAGCAATCAGCCCCAGCATTTT
D gene: TRBD2; V gene: TRBV20-1; J gene: TRBJ2-5; clone size: .; CDR3 protein: CSAPAGVFEETQYF; CDR3 DNA: TGCAGTGCCCCTGCGGGGGTTTTCGAAGAGACCCAGTACTTC
D gene: TRBD1; V gene: TRBV11-2; J gene: TRBJ2-7; clone size: .; CDR3 protein: CASSPIQGATSYEQYF; CDR3 DNA: TGTGCCAGCAGCCCTATACAGGGGGCCACCTCCTACGAGCAGTACTTC
D gene: .; V gene: TRBV7-9; J gene: TRBJ2-7; clone size: .; CDR3 protein: CASSLVGGTGEQYF; CDR3 DNA: TGTGCCAGCAGCTTAGTTGGAGGGACTGGGGAGCAGTACTTC
D gene: .; V gene: TRBV12-3/TRBV12-4; J gene: TRBJ2-7; clone size: .; CDR3 protein: CASSSGVEQYF; CDR3 DNA: TGTGCCAGCAGTTCAGGGGTCGAGCAGTACTTC
D gene: .; V gene: TRBV10-3; J gene: TRBJ1-4; clone size: .; CDR3 protein: CAIRSGGTNEKLFF; CDR3 DNA: TGTGCCATCAGGTCAGGAGGAACTAATGAAAAACTGTTTTTT
D gene: TRBD2; V gene: TRBV27; J gene: TRBJ2-2; clone size: .; CDR3 protein: CASSLSLAGGPGELFF; CDR3 DNA: TGTGCCAGCAGTTTATCTCTGGCGGGAGGTCCCGGGGAGCTGTTTTTT
D gene: .; V gene: TRBV6-1; J gene: TRBJ2-7; clone size: .; CDR3 protein: CASRDLQGAKDEQYF; CDR3 DNA: TGTGCCAGCAGAGATTTACAGGGAGCGAAGGACGAGCAGTACTTC
D gene: .; V gene: TRBV19; J gene: TRBJ2-3; clone size: .; CDR3 protein: CASSLWTASTDTQYF; CDR3 DNA: TGTGCCAGTAGTCTTTGGACTGCTAGCACAGATACGCAGTATTTT
D gene: .; V gene: TRBV21-1; J gene: TRBJ2-7; clone size: .; CDR3 protein: CARGTGLADYYEQYF; CDR3 DNA: TGTGCCAGGGGGACCGGGCTAGCGGACTACTACGAGCAGTACTTC
D gene: .; V gene: TRBV7-9; J gene: TRBJ2-7; clone size: .; CDR3 protein: CASTTTNSYEQYF; CDR3 DNA: TGTGCCAGCACCACGACAAACTCCTACGAGCAGTACTTC
D gene: .; V gene: TRBV21-1; J gene: TRBJ2-7; clone size: .; CDR3 protein: CASSKGTGAPPGEQYF; CDR3 DNA: TGTGCCAGCAGCAAAGGGACGGGGGCGCCTCCGGGGGAGCAGTACTTC
D gene: .; V gene: TRBV30; J gene: TRBJ2-7; clone size: .; CDR3 protein: CAWRGRGPTYEQYF; CDR3 DNA: TGTGCCTGGAGGGGGAGGGGGCCTACCTACGAGCAGTACTTC
D gene: TRBD1; V gene: TRBV28; J gene: TRBJ2-3; clone size: .; CDR3 protein: CASSVPGQVAGRTDTQYF; CDR3 DNA: TGTGCCAGCAGTGTCCCGGGACAGGTTGCAGGCCGCACAGATACGCAGTATTTT
D gene: .; V gene: TRBV27; J gene: TRBJ1-5; clone size: .; CDR3 protein: CASSFSRVGQPQHF; CDR3 DNA: TGTGCCAGCAGTTTCTCCAGGGTTGGTCAGCCCCAGCATTTT
D gene: .; V gene: TRBV13; J gene: TRBJ1-2; clone size: .; CDR3 protein: CASSAEEANYGYTF; CDR3 DNA: TGTGCCAGCAGCGCAGAGGAAGCTAACTATGGCTACACCTTC
D gene: .; V gene: TRBV5-1; J gene: TRBJ2-7; clone size: .; CDR3 protein: CASSTLGDRFDEQYF; CDR3 DNA: TGCGCCAGCAGCACCCTGGGCGACAGGTTCGACGAGCAGTACTTC
D gene: TRBD1; V gene: TRBV9; J gene: TRBJ1-1; clone size: .; CDR3 protein: CASSVGDRGVSTEAFF; CDR3 DNA: TGTGCCAGCAGCGTAGGAGACAGGGGAGTATCCACTGAAGCTTTCTTT
D gene: .; V gene: TRBV20-1; J gene: TRBJ1-5; clone size: .; CDR3 protein: CSAPQGRSNQPQHF; CDR3 DNA: TGCAGTGCTCCCCAGGGTCGGAGCAATCAGCCCCAGCATTTT
D gene: TRBD2; V gene: TRBV28; J gene: TRBJ2-1; clone size: .; CDR3 protein: CASNSGGEYNEQFF; CDR3 DNA: TGTGCCAGCAATTCGGGGGGGGAATACAATGAGCAGTTCTTC
D gene: .; V gene: TRBV5-5; J gene: TRBJ1-5; clone size: .; CDR3 protein: CASSLDHPSRFNQPQHF; CDR3 DNA: TGTGCCAGCAGCTTGGACCACCCATCAAGATTCAATCAGCCCCAGCATTTT